A single sample gave rise to the 30 T cell receptor beta chains below, sequenced in a study of beta chain features in type 1 diabetes. Investigators reverse transcribed all isolated RNA, so they sequenced expressed TCRB transcripts. TCRdb's copy holds only in-frame clones and misses some; the assay was immunoSEQ multiplex PCR. The repertoire holds under 950,000 clones, with 17% as singletons. The sample consisted of naive CD4+ T cells from blood. These TCRs come from a woman between 18 and 29 years old in good health.

This clone was seen a few times. The chain links TRBV15 to TRBJ2-1, with D perhaps TRBD2 (5 bases). Trimming stripped 8 bases from V and 4 bases from J, with 12 bases between. Germline V gene lookup returns CDR1 LNHNV and CDR2 YYDKDF (reference sequence). CDR3 length: 13 amino acids. Written as DNA, the CDR3 is TGTGCCACCCGAGGACTGGAGTACAATGAGCAGTTCTTC. Its translation is CATRGLEYNEQFF.

This clone was observed a handful of times. At the DNA level, this CDR3 is encoded by other sequences in the same sample as well. The CDR3 sequence: CASSIAGQETQYF. Written as DNA, the CDR3 is TGTGCCAGTAGTATAGCGGGCCAAGAGACCCAGTACTTC. The genes are TRBV19 and TRBJ2-5; D is undetermined. Germline V CDR1 and CDR2: LNHDA, SQIVND (reference sequence). The CDR3 length is 13 residues. V lost 1 base and J lost 1, with 4 bases in between.

This clone was counted a few times. V gene TRBV6-5 combines with J gene TRBJ2-1, with D perhaps TRBD1 or TRBD2 (5 bases each). The CDR3 covers 11 residues. The germline CDR1 and CDR2 sequences are MNHEY and SVGAGI. V was cut by 10 bases and J by 8 bases, with 12 bases left in between. CDR3 sequence: CAIGAQDEQFF. DNA of the CDR3: TGTGCCATCGGGGCGCAAGATGAGCAGTTCTTC.

V and J are TRBV29-1 and TRBJ2-3; 16 bases are a match to TRBD2. The ends lost 4 bases at V and 3 bases at J; junction bases unmatched: 4. The CDR3 is 16 amino acids. Germline loops: CDR1 SQVTM, CDR2 ANQGSEA. CDR3 bases: TGCAGCGTTGGGGGACTAGCGGGAGGGGCGACAGATACGCAGTATTTT. Residues: CSVGGLAGGATDTQYF.

The rearrangement links TRBV5-1 to TRBJ2-3; D is undetermined. Trimming pared 6 bases from V and 3 bases from J, leaving 14 bases between. The length of the CDR3 is 14 residues. From germline, CDR1 is SGHRS and CDR2 YFSETQ. The CDR3 spells CASTVVAGTDTQYF. The CDR3, as DNA: TGCGCCAGCACCGTTGTTGCCGGTACAGATACGCAGTATTTT.

This clone was detected a few times. The CDR3 DNA follows: TGTGCCAGCAGCTTGGGACGCCAAGACGGAGCCTACGAGCAGTACTTC. It translates to CASSLGRQDGAYEQYF. The rearrangement uses TRBV5-4 and TRBJ2-7; no clear D gene. Germline values: CDR1 SGHNT, CDR2 YYREEE (reference sequence). Between the trimmed V and J ends, which lost 0 bases and 2 bases, there was a span of 15 bases. CDR3 length: 16 residues.

The table lists this clone with a few counts. This chain uses TRBV28 with TRBJ1-1; D is uncertain. The CDR3 runs to 13 residues. The V and J ends lost 4 bases and 3 bases respectively, with 9 bases between them. CDR1 and CDR2 (germline): MDHEN, SYDVKM. The CDR3 loop is CASSSGEYTEAFF. CDR3 coding DNA: TGTGCCAGCAGTTCCGGGGAATACACTGAAGCTTTCTTT.

The chain recombines TRBV27 with TRBJ2-4, with 9 bases that match TRBD2. After removal of 8 bases from V and 4 bases from J, the junction contained 18 bases not matched to a gene. This CDR3 has 18 amino acids. Germline V gene lookup returns CDR1 MNHEY and CDR2 SMNVEV (reference sequence). CDR3 nucleotides: TGTGCCAGCGCGAGGTGGGGGCTCGCGGGAGGGGAGAAAAACATTCAGTACTTC. It specifies CASARWGLAGGEKNIQYF.

To note about this clone: Germline is not matched at one junction end, which may reflect a read error. The V gene is TRBV23-1, the J gene TRBJ2-7; either TRBD1 or TRBD2 may supply D (5 bases each). TRBV23-1 is an open reading frame whose function is uncertain. This CDR3 spans 15 amino acids. The CDR3 DNA follows: TGTGCCAGCAGCTTTACCCGGGACCTCGCCTACGAGCAGTACTTC. Its protein product is CASSFTRDLAYEQYF.

The chain employs TRBV14 and TRBJ2-2; unclear D gene. Trimming cost V 4 bases and J 3 bases, with 12 bases left between them. The length of the CDR3 is 15 residues. Germline assignment: CDR1 SGHDN and CDR2 FVKESK. The CDR3 spells CASSLRRVDTGELFF. The CDR3 DNA follows: TGTGCCAGCAGCCTACGAAGGGTGGACACCGGGGAGCTGTTTTTT. Looking up the rest from reference TRBV14 and TRBJ2-2 gives the full variable domain: EAGVTQFPSHSVIEKGQTVTLRCDPISGHDNLYWYRRVMGKEIKFLLHFVKESKQDESGMPNNRFLAERTGGTYSTLKVQPAELEDSGVYFCASSLRRVDTGELFFGEGSRLTVL.

This clone appeared a few times. J is TRBJ2-1 and V is TRBV4-2, with 14 bases aligning to TRBD2. CDR3 length: 17 residues. With V trimmed by 1 base and J by 7 bases, 6 bases remained unmatched. From germline, CDR1 is LGHNA and CDR2 YNFKEQ. The CDR3 coding sequence is TGTGCCAGCAGCCAAGGACTAGCGGGAGGGCCCGGTAATGAGCAGTTCTTC. This codes for CASSQGLAGGPGNEQFF.

CDR3 DNA sequence: TGTGCCAGCACTACGATCAGCTACAATGAGCAGTTCTTC. As protein: CASTTISYNEQFF. V usage is TRBV2 and J usage is TRBJ2-1, with no clear D. CDR1 SNHLY and CDR2 FYNNEI come from the germline V gene. This CDR3 region has 13 residues. V was cut by 7 bases and J by 3 bases, with 10 bases left in between.

The chain combines TRBV28 with TRBJ1-5; 11 nucleotides match TRBD1. Germline assignment: CDR1 MDHEN and CDR2 SYDVKM. The CDR3 covers 16 residues. The junction had 4 bases not matched to a gene; V was cut back by 2 bases and J by 4 bases. The CDR3 nucleotides read TGTGCCAGCAGTTTAAGAGGACAGGGGGCGAATCAGCCCCAGCATTTT. It encodes CASSLRGQGANQPQHF. Drawing the rest from reference TRBV28 and TRBJ1-5, the complete variable domain is DVKVTQSSRYLVKRTGEKVFLECVQDMDHENMFWYRQDPGLGLRLIYFSYDVKMKEKGDIPEGYSVSREKKERFSLILESASTNQTSMYLCASSLRGQGANQPQHFGDGTRLSIL.

The chain links TRBV18 to TRBJ2-7; 7 bases are a match to TRBD1. The germline V gene has CDR1 KGHSH and CDR2 LQKENI. This CDR3 comprises 15 residues. The ends lost 2 bases at V and 9 bases at J; junction bases unmatched: 13. The CDR3 sequence is CASSPDREFFWGQYF. For the CDR3, the DNA is TGTGCCAGCTCACCAGACAGGGAATTCTTCTGGGGGCAGTACTTC.

The chain links TRBV6-6 to TRBJ1-2, with 8 nucleotides matching TRBD1. CDR1 and CDR2 (germline): MNHNY, SVGAGI (reference sequence). This CDR3 contains 14 residues. V dropped 5 bases and J dropped 8; count of bases not matched to a gene: 10. The CDR3 here is CASSNLRTGYGYTF. The CDR3 region has the DNA TGTGCCAGCAGTAACCTTCGGACAGGGTACGGCTACACCTTC.

This rearrangement joins TRBV18 to TRBJ2-3; TRBD1 agrees at 9 bases. Trimming took 3 bases from V and 1 from J; bases not matched to a gene: 8. The CDR3 runs 17 residues. Germline CDR1 reads KGHSH; CDR2 reads LQKENI. The CDR3 region is CASSPTAGQGRTDTQYF. In nucleotides, the CDR3 is TGTGCCAGCTCACCTACCGCGGGACAGGGTCGCACAGATACGCAGTATTTT.

This rearrangement joins TRBV19 to TRBJ1-1; tentatively, D is TRBD1 (6 bases). V dropped 7 bases and J dropped 5 bases, with 17 bases sitting between them. The CDR3 has 14 amino acids. The germline gives CDR1 LNHDA, CDR2 SQIVND (reference sequence). This chain's CDR3 is CASTPPGARTEAFF. The CDR3 DNA sequence: TGTGCCAGTACCCCCCCGGGGGCGAGGACTGAAGCTTTCTTT.

The chain links TRBV6-5 to TRBJ1-3; D not resolved. This CDR3 contains 15 residues. Trimming shortened V by 6 bases and J by 4 bases, and 16 bases separated the two germline ends. CDR1 and CDR2 (germline): MNHEY, SVGAGI. The CDR3 region has the DNA TGTGCCAGCAGAAGAAGTAGCAACCAAGGAAACACCATATATTTT. This gives the protein CASRRSSNQGNTIYF.

J is TRBJ2-2 and V is TRBV2; perhaps TRBD2 as D (6 bases). The CDR3 sequence is 12 residues long. V was trimmed by 7 bases and J by 7 bases, leaving 10 bases between them. The germline V gene encodes CDR1 SNHLY and CDR2 FYNNEI. The CDR3 DNA reads as TGTGCCAGCATACGGGGGATCGGGGAGCTGTTTTTT. Translated, it gives CASIRGIGELFF.

The chain links TRBV28 to TRBJ1-1, with D hard to call. V was shortened by 4 bases and J by 0 bases, with 12 bases between the two germline ends. The CDR3 sequence is 15 residues long. CDR1 and CDR2 from the germline V gene are MDHEN and SYDVKM. The CDR3 nucleotides read TGTGCCAGCAGTTACACAGTGCCGATGAACACTGAAGCTTTCTTT. Residues: CASSYTVPMNTEAFF.

The chain joins TRBV7-8 to TRBJ2-7; 9 bases are a match to TRBD2. The trim removed 1 base at V and 5 bases at J, leaving 12 bases unmatched. Per the germline V gene, CDR1 is SGHVS and CDR2 is FQNEAQ. This CDR3 is 17 amino acids long. CDR3 in amino acids: CASSLGPSGISRNEQYF. In DNA form, the CDR3 reads TGTGCCAGCAGCTTAGGCCCTAGCGGGATATCGAGGAACGAGCAGTACTTC.

This clone was picked up one time. The chain links TRBV19 to TRBJ2-7, with 8 bases identical to TRBD1. The CDR3 runs 15 residues. Per germline, CDR1 LNHDA and CDR2 SQIVND (reference sequence). With V trimmed by 3 bases and J by 1 base, 5 bases remained unmatched. The CDR3 DNA reads TGTGCCAGTAGTATGCGGACAGGGAAATCCTACGAGCAGTACTTC. It is translated as CASSMRTGKSYEQYF.

The genes are TRBV6-6 and TRBJ1-6, with 8 positions matching TRBD1. With V trimmed by 2 bases and J by 9 bases, 6 bases remained unmatched. The CDR3 contains 15 residues. Germline assignment: CDR1 MNHNY and CDR2 SVGAGI (reference sequence). The DNA for the CDR3 is TGTGCCAGCAGTTACCCGACAGGGGTAGGTTCACCCCTCCACTTT. Translation gives CASSYPTGVGSPLHF.

The CDR3 DNA is TGTGCCAGCAGCTTAGTGGGGGGTGAGCAGTTCTTC. This encodes CASSLVGGEQFF. V and J are TRBV11-3 and TRBJ2-1; D perhaps matches TRBD2 (6 bases). From germline, CDR1 is SGHNT and CDR2 YENEEA. Trimming cost V 1 base and J 9 bases, with 7 bases left between them. The CDR3 is 12 amino acids.

The chain links TRBV29-1 to TRBJ2-3; D remains unclear. Trimming pared 6 bases from V and 1 base from J, leaving 17 bases between. The CDR3 totals 15 residues. Germline CDR1 reads SQVTM; CDR2 reads ANQGSEA. DNA for the CDR3: TGCAGCGTCTCCCCGTTAGGCAGTGGCACAGATACGCAGTATTTT. Residues: CSVSPLGSGTDTQYF.

The chain combines TRBV7-6 with TRBJ2-2; D not resolved. The CDR3 length is 14 residues. Germline V CDR1 and CDR2: SGHVS, FNYEAQ. Trimming stripped 0 bases from V and 5 bases from J, with 7 bases between. The CDR3 spells CASSLAPRTGELFF. The DNA for the CDR3 is TGTGCCAGCAGCTTAGCGCCGAGAACCGGGGAGCTGTTTTTT.

The CDR3 bases are TGTGCCAGCACCAAGTCAGGGGGCGATGAAAAACTGTTTTTT. This translates into CASTKSGGDEKLFF. The chain joins TRBV6-5 to TRBJ1-4; 8 bases align to TRBD1. Germline-derived CDR1 and CDR2 are MNHEY and SVGAGI. This CDR3 is built from 14 residues. V was pared by 7 bases and J by 6 bases, with 7 bases of the junction left unmatched.

The sample holds a few counts of this clone. The chain is built from TRBV10-3 and TRBJ1-2; 8 bases map to TRBD1. Trimming took 7 bases from V and 6 from J; bases not matched to a gene: 7. The CDR3 sequence is 13 residues long. Germline V gene sequence: CDR1 ENHRY, CDR2 SYGVKD. DNA of the CDR3: TGTGCCATCACCGGGACAGGATGGAATGGCTACACCTTC. Translation: CAITGTGWNGYTF.

The rearrangement joins TRBV5-8 to TRBJ2-3, with D perhaps given as TRBD1 or TRBD2 (5 bases each). The germline V and J ends were trimmed by 2 bases and 3 bases, with 19 bases remaining between them. Germline lookup yields CDR1 SGHTS and CDR2 YDEGEE. This CDR3 spans 17 amino acids. As DNA, the CDR3 is TGTGCCAGCAGCTTTGGGATCATAGGGGACGCAACAGATACGCAGTATTTT. Its translation: CASSFGIIGDATDTQYF.

This clone was picked up one time. CDR3 nucleotide sequence: TGTGCCAGCTCCCCCAAAGCGGGAGGATACGAGCAGTACTTC. Amino acids: CASSPKAGGYEQYF. This chain links TRBV18 with TRBJ2-7; 9 positions agree with TRBD2. After removal of 6 bases from V and 4 bases from J, the junction contained 7 bases not matched to a gene. The CDR3 length is 14 residues. Germline V gene lookup returns CDR1 KGHSH and CDR2 LQKENI. The whole variable domain, filled in from reference TRBV18 and TRBJ2-7, reads NAGVMQNPRHLVRRRGQEARLRCSPMKGHSHVYWYRQLPEEGLKFMVYLQKENIIDESGMPKERFSAEFPKEGPSILRIQQVVRGDSAAYFCASSPKAGGYEQYFGPGTRLTVT.